This TCR beta chain is drawn from a study of cytomegalovirus exposure and HLA in healthy donors. The V gene's germline CDR1 is SGHTA and CDR2 FQGNSA. This CDR3 is built from 15 residues. Between the trimmed V and J ends, which lost 5 bases and 1 base, there was a span of 11 bases. Each of the donors was a healthy bone marrow donor. Worth noting for this clone: Antigen unknown.

Whole-study results and caveats: It was in a later analysis that TCR association rates were seen to vary by HLA locus, highest for DRB1 and lowest for HLA-C. There were reportedly fewer N-insertions in an Asian-associated ancestry cluster than the roughly 670-donor mean, in a later analysis.

Amplification used 60 Vbeta primers and 13 Jbeta primers. Data came from immunoSEQ multiplex PCR; TCRdb stores just in-frame clones and leaves some out. The table has about 94,000 clones, roughly 80% seen once. The specimen was PBMCs. This TCR derives from a human donor in good health. The chain uses TRBV7-2 and TRBJ2-2, with D hard to call. CDR3: CASSPYPQNTGELFF. Here the CDR3 DNA reads TGTGCCAGCAGCCCGTACCCACAGAACACCGGGGAGCTGTTTTTT.